This TCR beta chain originates from a study of blood T cell repertoires in COVID-19. Study overall: Sample material is recorded as cDNA or gDNA derived from T cells, B-cell-depleted T cells, or PBMCs.

Seattle patients were enrolled during active infection and followed longitudinally. In the authors' workflow: Reference gene primer amplification yielded estimated nucleated cell counts. Only in-frame clones appear in the TCRdb table, and some are missing; sequencing was by immunoSEQ multiplex PCR. V and J calls plus clone size are reproduced from that table; the DNA served to infer D and trimming. The repertoire holds some 110,000 clones, with 92% as singletons. The sample taken for sequencing was peripheral blood. The clonotype was recovered from a man aged 45-65 years with COVID-19, enrolled during active disease.

The CDR3 DNA is TGCGCCAGCAGCTTGAAAGGAGGACTAGCAGGCAATGAGCAGTTCTTC. Amino acid sequence: CASSLKGGLAGNEQFF. This chain links TRBV5-1 with TRBJ2-1, with 8 bases lining up with TRBD2. The CDR3 is 16 amino acids. Unmatched junction bases numbered 9, after V lost 1 base and J lost 6 bases. CDR1 and CDR2 from the germline V gene are SGHRS and YFSETQ.